Listed here is a single T cell receptor (beta chain). The target antigen is unknown. Trimming left V 6 bases short and J 8 bases short, with 16 bases between. The CDR3 contains 14 residues. Germline CDR1 reads SGHTA; CDR2 reads FQGNSA. No infections or other immune events were documented during collection. These data are taken from a study of identifying expanded T cells in peripheral blood. Study conclusions and caveats: Variance in clone template counts between approximately 2-week samples significantly increased with total template count across all healthy donors. Over about two and four weeks, about 15 and 19 clones changed, versus around 1.2 between replicates.

TCRdb's table, derived via immunoSEQ multiplex PCR, lists solely in-frame clones and lacks some. In the table there are over 90,000 clones, roughly 90% of which are singletons. Sequences were obtained from blood. The origin of this receptor is a person aged 18 to 75 in good health. The chain recombines TRBV7-2 with TRBJ2-2; no reliable D call. DNA of the CDR3: TGTGCCAGCAGTGGCGTGGCAGCGTCGGGGGAGCTGTTTTTT. Translated, it gives CASSGVAASGELFF.